Below are 22 T cell receptor beta chains sequenced from a single sample in a study of T cell repertoires in cytomegalovirus infection. MiXCR, run by TCRdb on the reads, gives a single entry per CDR3 protein. The sample includes roughly 230,000 distinct CDR3 sequences, about 17% seen only once; the top ten take roughly 45%. Input material: CD8+ T cells from PBMCs. All receptors derive from a human donor in good health (CMV status not recorded). Some clones in this sample may be carry-over from other donors' samples.

The sample holds many counts of this clonotype. The J gene is TRBJ1-5, the V gene TRBV7-2, with 7 bases identical to TRBD1. The CDR3 has 15 residues. The germline gives CDR1 SGHTA, CDR2 FQGNSA. V shed 5 bases and J 4 bases; nucleotides not matched to a gene: 8. The CDR3 DNA sequence: TGTGCCAGCAGCCCCGGGACAGCCATTAATCAGCCCCAGCATTTT. Its translation: CASSPGTAINQPQHF.

This clonotype turned up a few times. The chain couples TRBV19 to TRBJ2-1; D not resolved. The V end lost 3 bases, the J end lost 4 bases, and 13 bases lay between the germline ends. The CDR3 length is 15 residues. The germline CDR1 and CDR2 sequences are LNHDA and SQIVND (reference sequence). The CDR3 DNA follows: TGTGCCAGTAGTATTGGCAGGCTGCCGTACAATGAGCAGTTCTTC. This gives the protein CASSIGRLPYNEQFF.

J is TRBJ1-1 and V is TRBV27, with D perhaps TRBD1 (5 bases). The V end was cut by 2 bases, the J end by 7 bases, with 14 bases between. The CDR3 loop spans 14 amino acids. The germline V gene encodes CDR1 MNHEY and CDR2 SMNVEV (reference sequence). The DNA for the CDR3 is TGTGCCAGCAGTTTACGGGGGTCGGGGGGTGAAGCTTTCTTT. It is translated as CASSLRGSGGEAFF.

Of note for this clonotype: Without the conserved terminal phenylalanine or tryptophan, this CDR3 likely stems from a read error. The chain joins TRBV4-3 to TRBJ1-2, with D unresolved. This CDR3 comprises 14 residues. The V end lost 0 bases, the J end lost 4 bases, and 9 bases lay between the germline ends. CDR1 is LGHNA and CDR2 is YSLEER in the germline V gene. The CDR3 protein is CASSQDVVSYGYTL. As DNA, the CDR3 is TGCGCCAGCAGCCAAGATGTCGTTTCCTATGGCTACACCTTG.

J is TRBJ2-1 and V is TRBV20-1; D remains unclear. This CDR3 comprises 12 residues. The V gene's germline CDR1 is DFQATT and CDR2 SNEGSKA (reference sequence). The CDR3, as DNA: TGCACGTTAGGCCCCTCCTACAATGAGCAGTTCTTC. Translated, it gives CTLGPSYNEQFF.

The V call is TRBV7-2, the J call TRBJ1-1; TRBD1 matches at 9 bases. The CDR3 runs to 13 residues. The trim removed 5 bases at V and 3 bases at J, leaving 1 base unmatched. Germline V gene lookup returns CDR1 SGHTA and CDR2 FQGNSA. CDR3 region: CASSGQGHTEAFF. CDR3 coding DNA: TGTGCCAGCAGCGGACAGGGGCACACTGAAGCTTTCTTT.

This clonotype was counted between two and nine times. The chain is built from TRBV13 and TRBJ2-6, with a tentative D call TRBD2 (5 bases). The ends were cut back, 0 bases at V and 1 base at J, with 7 bases in the middle. CDR1 is PRHDT, CDR2 FYEKMQ, per germline (reference sequence). CDR3 length: 16 residues. This CDR3 reads CASSLGRGSGANVLTF. In nucleotides, the CDR3 is TGTGCCAGCAGCTTAGGTAGAGGGTCTGGGGCCAACGTCCTGACTTTC.

This clonotype has more than one count but fewer than ten. The genes are TRBV20-1 and TRBJ1-1; 7 nucleotides agree with TRBD1. After removal of 0 bases from V and 2 bases from J, the junction contained 9 bases not matched to a gene. Germline CDR1 reads DFQATT; CDR2 reads SNEGSKA (reference sequence). This CDR3 comprises 16 residues. CDR3 DNA sequence: TGCAGTGCTAGAGATGCGGACAGGTCCTTTAACACTGAAGCTTTCTTT. Residues: CSARDADRSFNTEAFF.

This clonotype has ten or more counts. The V gene is TRBV7-9, the J gene TRBJ1-1, with D maybe TRBD1 (5 bases). The CDR3 consists of 13 residues. In germline, CDR1 is SEHNR, CDR2 FQNEAQ (reference sequence). V was clipped by 3 bases and J by 2 bases, with 7 bases between them. CDR3 DNA sequence: TGTGCCAGCAGCTTGACAGACAACACTGAAGCTTTCTTT. This sequence encodes CASSLTDNTEAFF.

This clonotype has a count of ten or more. The rearrangement uses TRBV12-3 or TRBV12-4 and TRBJ2-1; D is unresolved. CDR3 size: 14 residues. With 3 bases removed from V and 3 bases from J, the gap between germline ends came to 9 bases. CDR3 DNA sequence: TGTGCCAGCAGTTTTAGTTCCTTCTACAATGAGCAGTTCTTC. The encoded protein is CASSFSSFYNEQFF.

This clonotype was detected many times. V gene TRBV7-6 combines with J gene TRBJ2-1; 10 bases map to TRBD2. CDR1 is SGHVS, CDR2 FNYEAQ, per germline. The CDR3 is made up of 15 amino acids. J lost 5 bases, V lost 5 bases, and 6 bases had no gene match. Here the CDR3 reads CASSLASGGDNEQFF. DNA for the CDR3: TGTGCCAGCAGCCTCGCTAGCGGGGGAGACAATGAGCAGTTCTTC.

The chain joins TRBV15 to TRBJ2-7; D call uncertain. V lost 0 bases, J lost 5 bases, and 5 bases lay in between. Germline V gene sequence: CDR1 LNHNV, CDR2 YYDKDF (reference sequence). The CDR3 spans 12 residues. Here the CDR3 reads CATSRDVHEQYF. The CDR3 DNA reads TGTGCCACCAGCAGAGATGTCCACGAGCAGTACTTC.

V gene TRBV25-1 combines with J gene TRBJ2-3; 11 bases are shared with TRBD2. The J segment lost 1 base and the V segment lost 0 bases, leaving 12 bases of the junction unmatched. The CDR3 extends over 20 amino acids. In germline, CDR1 is MGHDK, CDR2 SYGVNS. The CDR3 here is CASSEYYSYETSGGTDTQYF. DNA of the CDR3: TGTGCCAGCAGTGAATATTATTCCTACGAGACTAGCGGGGGCACAGATACGCAGTATTTT.

This clonotype was seen a few times. V gene TRBV27 combines with J gene TRBJ2-1, with 7 nucleotides matching TRBD1. The CDR3 consists of 13 residues. V lost 6 bases to trimming and J lost 8 bases; unmatched junction nucleotides: 7. Germline V gene sequence: CDR1 MNHEY, CDR2 SMNVEV (reference sequence). This CDR3 is CASSSTTGYEQFF. CDR3 coding DNA: TGTGCCAGCAGCTCCACGACAGGGTATGAGCAGTTCTTC.

This clonotype was seen ten or more times. The rearrangement joins TRBV7-6 to TRBJ1-2, with 9 bases aligning to TRBD1. CDR1 SGHVS and CDR2 FNYEAQ come from the germline V gene. V gave up 1 base and J gave up 4 bases; unmatched junction bases: 7. The CDR3 contains 16 residues. The CDR3 DNA follows: TGTGCCAGCAGCTTAGTAACAGGGACAGGGAGCTATGGCTACACCTTC. This encodes CASSLVTGTGSYGYTF.

This clonotype was counted a few times. This rearrangement joins TRBV12-3 or TRBV12-4 to TRBJ2-1; D possibly matches TRBD1 or TRBD2 (8 bases each). The germline V and J ends were trimmed by 4 bases and 9 bases, with 22 bases remaining between them. The CDR3 contains 16 residues. CDR3 coding DNA: TGTGCCAGCAGTTCATCCGGGACAGGAGGGACTAGTGAGCAGTTCTTC. It codes for CASSSSGTGGTSEQFF.

This clonotype was recorded a few times. This chain connects TRBV7-9 to TRBJ2-3, with TRBD2 identical over 9 bases. The junction had 10 bases not matched to a gene; V was cut back by 6 bases and J by 6 bases. The CDR3 is 15 amino acids. The V gene's germline CDR1 is SEHNR and CDR2 FQNEAQ (reference sequence). The CDR3 region is CASSPPAGGEDTQYF. The CDR3, as DNA: TGTGCCAGCAGTCCCCCGGCGGGGGGGGAGGATACGCAGTATTTT. Variable domain in full (rest from reference TRBV7-9 and TRBJ2-3): DTGVSQNPRHKITKRGQNVTFRCDPISEHNRLYWYRQTLGQGPEFLTYFQNEAQLEKSRLLSDRFSAERPKGSFSTLEIQRTEQGDSAMYLCASSPPAGGEDTQYFGPGTRLTVL.

This clonotype was seen repeatedly, ten times or more. V usage is TRBV7-2 and J usage is TRBJ2-3; a possible D gene is TRBD2 (6 bases). The germline V gene encodes CDR1 SGHTA and CDR2 FQGNSA. Trimming stripped 3 bases from V and 1 base from J, with 8 bases between. The CDR3 spans 14 residues. CDR3 region: CASSFGGGTDTQYF. CDR3 bases: TGTGCCAGCAGCTTCGGGGGAGGCACAGATACGCAGTATTTT.

This clonotype has a count of ten or more. The chain is built from TRBV4-2 and TRBJ2-1; perhaps TRBD2 as D (6 bases). The germline V gene has CDR1 LGHNA and CDR2 YNFKEQ. This CDR3 region has 14 residues. V was trimmed by 0 bases and J by 8 bases, leaving 11 bases between them. The CDR3 here is CASSQEASVDEQFF. The DNA for the CDR3 is TGTGCCAGCAGCCAAGAGGCTAGCGTGGATGAGCAGTTCTTC.

This sequence joins TRBV11-2 and TRBJ2-5; possibly TRBD2 for D (6 bases). V was shortened by 0 bases and J by 2 bases, with 10 bases between the two germline ends. Germline V gene sequence: CDR1 SGHAT, CDR2 FQNNGV. CDR3 size: 15 residues. CDR3 region: CASSLDATRQETQYF. The CDR3 region has the DNA TGTGCCAGCAGCTTAGACGCGACTAGACAAGAGACCCAGTACTTC.

The V and J genes are TRBV12-3 or TRBV12-4 and TRBJ2-7, with D perhaps matching TRBD1 (6 bases). This CDR3 has 14 residues. Trimming pared 2 bases from V and 6 bases from J, leaving 14 bases between. CDR3 nucleotides: TGTGCCAGCAGTTTATCAGGGGTCCTCCGCGAGCAGTACTTC. This encodes CASSLSGVLREQYF.

This clonotype was seen at least ten times. The chain couples TRBV7-2 to TRBJ2-7; possibly TRBD1 or TRBD2 for D (5 bases each). The CDR3 length is 12 residues. V was shortened by 1 base and J by 6 bases, with 7 bases between the two germline ends. From germline, CDR1 is SGHTA and CDR2 FQGNSA. In DNA form, the CDR3 reads TGTGCCAGCAGCTTAGGAGGGGCCGAGCAGTACTTC. Its protein is CASSLGGAEQYF.